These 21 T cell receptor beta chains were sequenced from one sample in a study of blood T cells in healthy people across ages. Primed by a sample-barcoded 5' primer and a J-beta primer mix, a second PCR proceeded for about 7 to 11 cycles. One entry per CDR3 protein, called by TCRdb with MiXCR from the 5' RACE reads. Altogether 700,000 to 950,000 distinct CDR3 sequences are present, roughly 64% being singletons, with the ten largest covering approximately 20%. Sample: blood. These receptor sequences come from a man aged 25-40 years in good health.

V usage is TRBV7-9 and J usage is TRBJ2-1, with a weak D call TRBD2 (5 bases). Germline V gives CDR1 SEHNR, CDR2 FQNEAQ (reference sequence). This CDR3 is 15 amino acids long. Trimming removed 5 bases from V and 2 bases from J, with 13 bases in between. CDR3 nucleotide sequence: TGTGCCAGCAGCCCCCCCACGGGAACCTACAATGAGCAGTTCTTC. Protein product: CASSPPTGTYNEQFF.

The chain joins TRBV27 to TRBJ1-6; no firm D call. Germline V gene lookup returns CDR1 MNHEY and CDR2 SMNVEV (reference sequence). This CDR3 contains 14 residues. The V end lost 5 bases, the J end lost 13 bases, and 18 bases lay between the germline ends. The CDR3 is CASSIMDGQAPLHF. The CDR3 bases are TGTGCCAGCAGTATCATGGACGGCCAGGCTCCCCTCCACTTT.

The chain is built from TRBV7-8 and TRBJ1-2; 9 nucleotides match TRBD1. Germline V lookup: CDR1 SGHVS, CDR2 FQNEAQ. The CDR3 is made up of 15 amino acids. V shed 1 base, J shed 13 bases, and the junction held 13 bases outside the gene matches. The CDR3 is CASSLGLGQGHAGTF. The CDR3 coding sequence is TGTGCCAGCAGCTTAGGTTTAGGACAGGGGCATGCGGGCACCTTC.

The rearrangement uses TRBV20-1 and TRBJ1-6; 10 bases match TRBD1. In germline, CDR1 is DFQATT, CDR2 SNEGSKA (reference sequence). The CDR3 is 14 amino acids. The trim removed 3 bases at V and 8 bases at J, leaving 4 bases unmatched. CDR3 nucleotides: TGCAGTGCTAGGGCCGGGACAGGGGATTCACCCCTCCACTTT. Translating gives CSARAGTGDSPLHF.

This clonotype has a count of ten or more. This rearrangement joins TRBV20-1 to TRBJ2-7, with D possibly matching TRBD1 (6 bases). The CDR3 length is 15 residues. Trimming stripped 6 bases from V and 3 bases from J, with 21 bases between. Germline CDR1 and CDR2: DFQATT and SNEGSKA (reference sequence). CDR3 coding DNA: TGCAGTGCATATGACAGGTCAGGAGACTACTACGAGCAGTACTTC. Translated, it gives CSAYDRSGDYYEQYF.

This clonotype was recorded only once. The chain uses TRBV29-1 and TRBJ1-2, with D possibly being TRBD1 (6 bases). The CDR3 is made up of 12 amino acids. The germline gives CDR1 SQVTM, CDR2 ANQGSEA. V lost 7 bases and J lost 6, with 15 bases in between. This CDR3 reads CSAWGGSDGYTF. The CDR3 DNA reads TGCAGCGCCTGGGGGGGCTCGGATGGCTACACCTTC.

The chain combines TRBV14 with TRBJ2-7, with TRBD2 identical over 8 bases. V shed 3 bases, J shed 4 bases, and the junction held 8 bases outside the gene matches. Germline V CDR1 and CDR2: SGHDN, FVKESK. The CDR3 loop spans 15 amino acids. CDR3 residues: CASSQVLAGPYEQYF. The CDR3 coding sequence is TGTGCCAGCAGCCAGGTGCTAGCGGGCCCATACGAGCAGTACTTC.

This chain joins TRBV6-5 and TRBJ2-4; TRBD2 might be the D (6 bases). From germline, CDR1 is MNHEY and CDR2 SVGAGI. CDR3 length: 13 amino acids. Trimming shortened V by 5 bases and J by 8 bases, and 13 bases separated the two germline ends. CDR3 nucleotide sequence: TGTGCCAGCAGTCGGAGGAGGGGAGACATTCAGTACTTC. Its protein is CASSRRRGDIQYF.

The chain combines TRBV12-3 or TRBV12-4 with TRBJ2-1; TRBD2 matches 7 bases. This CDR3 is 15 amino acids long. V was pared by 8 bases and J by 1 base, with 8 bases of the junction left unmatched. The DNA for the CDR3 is TGTGCCAGCGGGGGGGTGAAGGGTTCCTACAATGAGCAGTTCTTC. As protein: CASGGVKGSYNEQFF.

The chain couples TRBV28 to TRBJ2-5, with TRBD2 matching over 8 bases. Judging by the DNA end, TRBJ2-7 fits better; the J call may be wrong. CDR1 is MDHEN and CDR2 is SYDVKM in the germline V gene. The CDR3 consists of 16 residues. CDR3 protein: CASSSPRGGRIYEQYF. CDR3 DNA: TGTGCCAGCAGTTCCCCTCGGGGGGGGAGGATATACGAGCAGTACTTC.

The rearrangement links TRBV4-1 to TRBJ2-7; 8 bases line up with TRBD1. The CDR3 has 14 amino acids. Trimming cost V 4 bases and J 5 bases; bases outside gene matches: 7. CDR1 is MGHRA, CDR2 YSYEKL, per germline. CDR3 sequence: CASSRDRLRHEQYF. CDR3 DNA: TGCGCCAGCAGCCGGGACAGGTTAAGACACGAGCAGTACTTC.

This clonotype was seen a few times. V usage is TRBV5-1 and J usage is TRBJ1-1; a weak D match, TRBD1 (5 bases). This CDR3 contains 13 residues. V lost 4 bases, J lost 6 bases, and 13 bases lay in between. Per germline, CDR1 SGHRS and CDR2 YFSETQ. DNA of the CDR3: TGCGCCAGCAGCCTAGGAGGGGTGTCTGAAGCTTTCTTT. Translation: CASSLGGVSEAFF.

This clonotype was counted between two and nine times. The CDR3 DNA reads TGTGCCAGCAGTTACCTTGGACAGGGAGAGTGGGAGCAGTACTTC. Translated: CASSYLGQGEWEQYF. The J gene is TRBJ2-7, the V gene TRBV6-6; 8 nucleotides agree with TRBD1. Germline CDR1 MNHNY, CDR2 SVGAGI (reference sequence). The CDR3 runs 15 residues. Trimming at V came to 2 bases and at J to 7 bases, leaving 10 bases not matched to a gene.

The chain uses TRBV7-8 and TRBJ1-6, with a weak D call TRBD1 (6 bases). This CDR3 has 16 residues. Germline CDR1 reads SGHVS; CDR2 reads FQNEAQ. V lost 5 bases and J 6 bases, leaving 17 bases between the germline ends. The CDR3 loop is CASSHSYGQPNSPLHF. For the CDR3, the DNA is TGTGCCAGCAGCCACTCATACGGACAGCCTAATTCACCCCTCCACTTT.

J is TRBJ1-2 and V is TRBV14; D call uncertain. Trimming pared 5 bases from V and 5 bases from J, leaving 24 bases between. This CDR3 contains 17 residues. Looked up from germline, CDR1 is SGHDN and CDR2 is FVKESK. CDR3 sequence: CASSELGPEKLKYGYTF. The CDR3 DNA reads TGTGCCAGCAGCGAATTAGGCCCCGAAAAACTTAAATATGGCTACACCTTC.

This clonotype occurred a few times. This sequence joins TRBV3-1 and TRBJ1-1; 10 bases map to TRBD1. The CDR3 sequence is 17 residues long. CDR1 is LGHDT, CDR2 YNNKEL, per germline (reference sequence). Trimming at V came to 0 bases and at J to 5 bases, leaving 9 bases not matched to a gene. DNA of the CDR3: TGTGCCAGCAGCCAAGATTGGCGGACAGGGGGTTTTACTGAAGCTTTCTTT. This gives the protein CASSQDWRTGGFTEAFF.

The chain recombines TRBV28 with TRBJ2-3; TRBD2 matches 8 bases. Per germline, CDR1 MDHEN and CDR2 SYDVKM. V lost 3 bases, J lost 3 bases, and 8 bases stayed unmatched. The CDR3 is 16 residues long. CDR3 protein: CASSLYSGTRTDTQYF. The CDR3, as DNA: TGTGCCAGCAGTTTGTATAGCGGGACCCGAACAGATACGCAGTATTTT.

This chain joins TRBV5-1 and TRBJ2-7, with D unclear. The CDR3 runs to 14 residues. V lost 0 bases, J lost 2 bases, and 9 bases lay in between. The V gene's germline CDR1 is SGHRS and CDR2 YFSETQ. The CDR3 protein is CASSLEDPPYEQYF. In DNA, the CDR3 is TGCGCCAGCAGCTTGGAAGACCCCCCCTACGAGCAGTACTTC.

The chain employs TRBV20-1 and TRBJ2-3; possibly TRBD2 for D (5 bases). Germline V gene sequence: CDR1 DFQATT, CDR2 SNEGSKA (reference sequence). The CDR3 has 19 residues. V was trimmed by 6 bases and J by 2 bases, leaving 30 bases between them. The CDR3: CSAARTSPTPLTTTDTQYF. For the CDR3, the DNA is TGCAGTGCCGCAAGAACCTCTCCTACCCCCTTGACTACCACAGATACGCAGTATTTT.

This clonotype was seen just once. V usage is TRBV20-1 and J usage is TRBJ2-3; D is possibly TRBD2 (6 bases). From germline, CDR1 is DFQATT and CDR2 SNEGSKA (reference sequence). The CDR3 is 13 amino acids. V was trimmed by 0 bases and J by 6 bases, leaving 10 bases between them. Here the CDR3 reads CSAREGGADTQYF. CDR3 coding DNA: TGCAGTGCTAGAGAGGGCGGGGCGGATACGCAGTATTTT.

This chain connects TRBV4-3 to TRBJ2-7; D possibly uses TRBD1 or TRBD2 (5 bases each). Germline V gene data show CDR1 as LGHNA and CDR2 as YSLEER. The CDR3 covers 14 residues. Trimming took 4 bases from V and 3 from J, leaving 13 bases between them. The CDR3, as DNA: TGCGCCAGCAGCCGTACGGATGGGGGCTACGAGCAGTACTTC. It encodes CASSRTDGGYEQYF.